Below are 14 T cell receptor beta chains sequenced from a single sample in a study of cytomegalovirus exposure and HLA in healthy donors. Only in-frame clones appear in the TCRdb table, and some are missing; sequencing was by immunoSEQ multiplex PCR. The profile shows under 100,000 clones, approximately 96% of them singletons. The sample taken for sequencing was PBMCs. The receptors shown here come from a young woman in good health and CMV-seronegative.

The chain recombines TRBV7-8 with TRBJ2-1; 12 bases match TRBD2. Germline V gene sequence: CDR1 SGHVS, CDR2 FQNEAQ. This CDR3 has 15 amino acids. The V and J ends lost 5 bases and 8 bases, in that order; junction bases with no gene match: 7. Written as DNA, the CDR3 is TGTGCCAGCAGCCATCTAGCGGGAGGGCGGGATGAGCAGTTCTTC. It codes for CASSHLAGGRDEQFF.

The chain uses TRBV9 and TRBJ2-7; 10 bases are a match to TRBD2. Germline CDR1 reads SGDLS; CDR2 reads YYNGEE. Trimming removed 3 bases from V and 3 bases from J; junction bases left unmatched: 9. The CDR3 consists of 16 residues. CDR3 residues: CASSDQPSGSYYEQYF. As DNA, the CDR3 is TGTGCCAGCAGCGACCAACCTAGCGGGAGTTACTACGAGCAGTACTTC.

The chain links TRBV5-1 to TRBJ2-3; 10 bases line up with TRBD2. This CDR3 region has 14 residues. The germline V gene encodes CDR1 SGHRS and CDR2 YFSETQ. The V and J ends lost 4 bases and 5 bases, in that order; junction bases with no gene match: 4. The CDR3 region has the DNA TGCGCCAGCAGCACTAGCGGGAATGGAGATACGCAGTATTTT. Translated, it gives CASSTSGNGDTQYF.

The CDR3 DNA reads as TGTGCCAGCAGTTTCGCGGGAATCACAGATACGCAGTATTTT. Its protein is CASSFAGITDTQYF. The rearrangement uses TRBV27 and TRBJ2-3; a possible D gene is TRBD2 (6 bases). The germline V gene has CDR1 MNHEY and CDR2 SMNVEV (reference sequence). CDR3 length equals 14 residues. Trimming took 3 bases from V and 2 from J, leaving 9 bases between them.

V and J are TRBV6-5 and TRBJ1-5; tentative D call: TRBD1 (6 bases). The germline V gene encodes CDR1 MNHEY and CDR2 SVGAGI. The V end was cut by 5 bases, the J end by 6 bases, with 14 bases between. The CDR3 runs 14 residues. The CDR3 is CASSGGHAIQPQHF. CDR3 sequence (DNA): TGTGCCAGCAGTGGGGGACACGCAATTCAGCCCCAGCATTTT.

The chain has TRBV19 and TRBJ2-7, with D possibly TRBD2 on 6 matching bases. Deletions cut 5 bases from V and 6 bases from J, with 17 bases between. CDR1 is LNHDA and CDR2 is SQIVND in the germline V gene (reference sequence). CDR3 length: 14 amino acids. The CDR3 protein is CASSAGPPPPEQYF. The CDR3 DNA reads TGTGCCAGTAGTGCGGGACCCCCGCCGCCCGAGCAGTACTTC.

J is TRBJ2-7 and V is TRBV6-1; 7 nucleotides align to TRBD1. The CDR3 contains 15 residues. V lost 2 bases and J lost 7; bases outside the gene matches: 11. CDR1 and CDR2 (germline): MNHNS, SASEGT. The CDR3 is CASSELGQGEREQYF. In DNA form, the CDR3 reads TGTGCCAGCAGTGAATTAGGGCAGGGGGAGCGTGAGCAGTACTTC.

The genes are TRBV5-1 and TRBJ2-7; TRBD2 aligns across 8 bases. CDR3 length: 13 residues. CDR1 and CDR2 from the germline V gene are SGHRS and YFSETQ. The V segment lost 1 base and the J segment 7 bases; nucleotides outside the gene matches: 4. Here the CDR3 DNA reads TGCGCCAGCAGCTTGAGGGCTAGCGGGGAGCAGTACTTC. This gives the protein CASSLRASGEQYF.

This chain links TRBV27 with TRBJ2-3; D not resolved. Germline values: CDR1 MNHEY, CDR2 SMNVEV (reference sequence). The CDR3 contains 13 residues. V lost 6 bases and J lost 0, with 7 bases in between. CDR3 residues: CASRQISTDTQYF. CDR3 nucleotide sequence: TGTGCCAGCAGGCAGATTAGCACAGATACGCAGTATTTT.

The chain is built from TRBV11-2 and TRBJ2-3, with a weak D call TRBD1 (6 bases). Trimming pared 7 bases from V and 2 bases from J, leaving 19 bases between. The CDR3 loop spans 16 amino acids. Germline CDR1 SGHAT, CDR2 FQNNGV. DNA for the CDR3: TGTGCCAGCAACGTCAGGGGTCCCGAACCCACAGATACGCAGTATTTT. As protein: CASNVRGPEPTDTQYF.

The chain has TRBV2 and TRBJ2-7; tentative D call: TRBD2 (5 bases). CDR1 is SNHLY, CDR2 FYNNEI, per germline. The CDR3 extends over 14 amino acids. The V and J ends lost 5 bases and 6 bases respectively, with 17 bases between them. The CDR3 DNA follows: TGTGCCAGCAGTTACGTCGGTAGCGTCGGCGAGCAGTACTTC. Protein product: CASSYVGSVGEQYF.

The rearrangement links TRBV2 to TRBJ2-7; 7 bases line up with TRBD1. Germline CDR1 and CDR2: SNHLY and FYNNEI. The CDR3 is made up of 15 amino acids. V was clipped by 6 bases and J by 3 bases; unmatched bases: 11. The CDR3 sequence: CASRGQIQTLYEQYF. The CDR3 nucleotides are TGTGCCAGCAGGGGACAGATCCAAACCCTCTACGAGCAGTACTTC.

Here the CDR3 DNA reads TGTGCCAGCTCACCGAGGACAGTTATCCAAGAGACCCAGTACTTC. This codes for CASSPRTVIQETQYF. The chain joins TRBV18 to TRBJ2-5, with a possible D match to TRBD1 (6 bases). Germline V gene sequence: CDR1 KGHSH, CDR2 LQKENI. The CDR3 spans 15 residues. V lost 3 bases and J lost 1, with 12 bases in between.

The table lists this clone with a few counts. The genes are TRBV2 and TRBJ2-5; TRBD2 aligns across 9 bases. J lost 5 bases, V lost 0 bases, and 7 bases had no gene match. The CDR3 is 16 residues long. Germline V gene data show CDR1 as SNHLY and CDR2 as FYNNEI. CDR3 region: CASSEAEREARETQYF. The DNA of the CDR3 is TGTGCCAGCAGTGAAGCTGAGCGGGAGGCCCGGGAGACCCAGTACTTC.